Sequencing of this T cell receptor (beta chain) was carried out in a study of blood T cell repertoires in COVID-19. The overall study: The United States, Italy and Spain were the sources of the acute and convalescent COVID-19 samples.

Method: immunoSEQ multiplex PCR; TCRdb's copy keeps in-frame clones and lacks some. Of 90,000 to 100,000 clones listed, 84% are singletons. Per germline, CDR1 LGHNA and CDR2 YSLEER. V lost 0 bases, J lost 7 bases, and 7 bases stayed unmatched. This CDR3 comprises 16 residues. The J gene is TRBJ1-2, the V gene TRBV4-3, with 11 positions matching TRBD1. The sample was peripheral blood. The receptor's source is a man between 60 and 75 years old with acute or convalescent COVID-19. CDR3 nucleotides: TGCGCCAGCAGCCAAGATGGGACAGGGGGGGTTTTTGGCTACACCTTC. This encodes CASSQDGTGGVFGYTF.